The clone carrying this T cell receptor beta chain was observed a handful of times. This entry belongs to a study of blood T cell repertoires in COVID-19. Overall study: COVID-19 samples, acute and convalescent, were from the United States, Italy and Spain. From T cells, B-cell-depleted T cells, or PBMCs came the material, which was cDNA or gDNA.

This CDR3 is 17 amino acids long. V gave up 2 bases and J gave up 3 bases, with 20 bases separating them. CDR1 and CDR2 (germline): MNHEY, SVGEGT. In the authors' methods: Cell counts per sample came from amplifying reference gene primers. Measured with immunoSEQ multiplex PCR; TCRdb has only the in-frame clones, and not every one. V and J calls and clone size are those listed in that table; D and trimming were worked out from the DNA. The sample contains 130,000 or so clones, 86% of which appear only once. This receptor was identified in a woman in her sixties with acute or convalescent COVID-19. This chain links TRBV6-2 or TRBV6-3 with TRBJ2-7, with TRBD1 as a possible D gene (5 bases). Sequencing input: peripheral blood. The CDR3 DNA sequence: TGTGCCAGCAGTTACGTCTTATTTCAGGGTCCCGTCTACGAGCAGTACTTC. Residues: CASSYVLFQGPVYEQYF.